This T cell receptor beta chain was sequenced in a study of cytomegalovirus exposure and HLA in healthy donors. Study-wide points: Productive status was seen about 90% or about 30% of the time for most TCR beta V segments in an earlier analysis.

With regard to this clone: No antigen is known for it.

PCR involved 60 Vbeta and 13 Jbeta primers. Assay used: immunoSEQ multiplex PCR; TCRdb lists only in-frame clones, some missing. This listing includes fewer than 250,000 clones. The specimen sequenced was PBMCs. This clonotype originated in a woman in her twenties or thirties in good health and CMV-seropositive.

CDR3 loop: CASSQESVAGAGANVLTF. The CDR3 nucleotides are TGTGCCAGCAGCCAAGAATCAGTTGCGGGGGCTGGGGCCAACGTCCTGACTTTC. The chain is built from TRBV4-2 and TRBJ2-6; 7 bases map to TRBD2. CDR1 LGHNA and CDR2 YNFKEQ come from the germline V gene. Germline trimming cut 0 bases from V and 2 bases from J; bases unmatched to any gene: 7. CDR3 size: 18 residues.